The present entry profiles one T cell receptor (beta chain) with its context. The target of this receptor is not known. An end of the junction differs from the germline gene, which may be a read error. The entry originates in a study of blood T cells in healthy people across ages (dated by TCRdb to between 2014 and 2016). In the study overall: Template switching captured roughly one uniquely barcoded TCR beta cDNA molecule per two T cells in model experiments. The study analyzed two additional independent replicas of 1 million unique cDNA reads from the same blood draw for two donors, one aged 18 to 30 and one aged 80 or older. Age-related changes in TCR beta repertoire diversity were measured in the study by deep sequencing normalized with unique cDNA molecular identifiers. To avoid experimental bias, donors of different ages were randomly spread across the sequencing lanes. Donors were grouped into four age groups: young (average 16 years), middle-aged (about 40), aged (approximately 67) and long-lived (over 80). Broad study findings and their caveats: Because profiling used bulk unsorted PBMCs, naive and antigen-experienced compartments could not be compared conclusively. Compared with the aged group, the long-lived group had more naive CD4+ T cells, fewer expanded clones and increased TCR diversity, suggesting age selection. Total diversity estimates from one million sequenced T cells were considered lower bounds and underestimates. A strong correlation was found between observed TCR beta diversity and the percentage of naive T cells measured by flow cytometry. The CMV infection status of donors was not known, potentially confounding age-related changes in expanded clonotypes. As age increased, observed TCR beta diversity per million T cells dropped in a roughly linear way, and a significant reduction was already evident by age about 36.

The method was 5' RACE. A second PCR of roughly 7 to 11 cycles was performed with a sample-barcoded 5' primer and a J-beta primer mix. A template-switch 5' adaptor carrying 12 random nucleotides introduced a unique molecular identifier onto each TCR beta cDNA molecule. Each sample yielded at least 2.5 million CDR3-containing paired-end reads. First-strand cDNA synthesis was performed from all RNA using the Mint cDNA synthesis kit, with priming by a TRBC-specific oligonucleotide. Following uracil-DNA glycosylase treatment, all cDNA underwent a first 18-cycle PCR with the universal primers M1SS and BC2_uni_R. Per the original workflow: For normalization, 1 million high-quality reads, each with a distinct molecular identifier, were randomly selected from each sample. Reads with shared molecular identifiers were discarded instead of being binned into consensus sequences. MiTCR, with a Q25 quality threshold and the strictest error-elimination algorithm, was used for CDR3 identification, clonotype clustering and error correction. A nonparametric unseen species model with Euler transformation was used to estimate lower-bound total TCR beta diversity. Using fastp trimming at Q25 and MiXCR clonotype assembly, TCRdb reanalyzed the public sequencing data and kept in-frame beta chains. Every entry covers one CDR3 protein and lists the most common genes and DNA from its rows. None of the V and J calls come from the authors' own analysis; TCRdb made them. This sample has roughly 1.9 million distinct CDR3 sequences in its table, and approximately 39% of those were observed once. The top ten constitute roughly 24% of the sample.

The CDR3 measures 16 amino acids from cysteine to phenylalanine. The CDR3 DNA has 48 bases and is translated from base 1. The germline V gene yields SGHRS for CDR1 and YFSETQ for CDR2. The donors were about 40 Caucasian individuals from Russia, aged 6 to 90 years, who were systemically healthy. Each donor gave about 9.8 milliliters of peripheral blood, drawn into EDTA-treated Vacutainer tubes. Ficoll-Paque density-gradient centrifugation was used to isolate PBMCs, with at least 6 million per sample. Total RNA was extracted from PBMCs with Trizol reagent, with at least 6 micrograms obtained per sample. The percentages of naive CD45RAhigh/CD27high T cells were determined by flow cytometry on a PBMC aliquot from every donor.

Sequencing was performed on blood. Recombination joined TRBV5-1 with TRBJ1-4; the D gene is possibly TRBD1, with 5 bases matching. The receptor's source is a human donor in good health. For the CDR3, the sequence is CASSLAPDRLNERLFF. Here is the DNA: TGCGCCAGCAGCTTGGCTCCTGACAGACTTAATGAAAGACTGTTTTTT.